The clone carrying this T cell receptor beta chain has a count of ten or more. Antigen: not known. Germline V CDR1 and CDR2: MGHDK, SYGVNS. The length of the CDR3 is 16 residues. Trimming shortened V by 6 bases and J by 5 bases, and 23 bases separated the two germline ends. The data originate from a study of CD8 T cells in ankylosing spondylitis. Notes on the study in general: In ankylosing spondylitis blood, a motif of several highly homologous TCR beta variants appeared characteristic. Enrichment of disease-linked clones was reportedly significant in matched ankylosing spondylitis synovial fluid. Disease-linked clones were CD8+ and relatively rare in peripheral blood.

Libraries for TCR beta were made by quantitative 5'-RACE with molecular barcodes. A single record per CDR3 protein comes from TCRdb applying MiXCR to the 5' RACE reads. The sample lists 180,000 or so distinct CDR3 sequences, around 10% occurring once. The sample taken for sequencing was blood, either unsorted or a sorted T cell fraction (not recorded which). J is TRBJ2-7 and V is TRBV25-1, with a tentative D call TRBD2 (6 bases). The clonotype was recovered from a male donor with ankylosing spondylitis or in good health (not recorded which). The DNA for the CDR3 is TGTGCCAGCAGCATCTCCGGGGAATACTTAGCGGACGAGCAGTACTTC. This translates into CASSISGEYLADEQYF.